The entry below gives a single TCR beta chain sequence along with its context. CDR1 LGHDT and CDR2 YNNKEL come from the germline V gene (reference sequence). V was trimmed by 5 bases and J by 7 bases, leaving 20 bases between them. The length of the CDR3 is 15 residues. This entry is derived from a study of blood T cell repertoires in COVID-19. Study-level information: Italy, Spain and the United States were the sources of the convalescent and acute COVID-19 samples. In each case, the material was cDNA or gDNA derived from T cells, B-cell-depleted T cells, or PBMCs.

In the original workflow: Researchers report that nucleated cell counts were estimated from reference gene primer amplification. The protocol was immunoSEQ multiplex PCR, while the TCRdb copy is restricted to in-frame clones and leaves out a portion. That table furnishes V, J and clone size, whereas the DNA furnished D and trimming. The table lists roughly 380,000 clones, roughly 86% of them singletons. Sequencing was performed on peripheral blood. This receptor was identified in a human donor with acute or convalescent COVID-19. The donor label of this sample is uncertain. J is TRBJ1-2 and V is TRBV3-1 (or the pseudogene TRBV3-2); tentative D call: TRBD1 (6 bases). CDR3 sequence (DNA): TGTGCCAGCAGCACAGGGTCCAGCATCTTCACTGGCTACACCTTC. Translation: CASSTGSSIFTGYTF.